Each of the 3 T cell receptor beta chains below was sequenced from the same sample in a study of blood T cell repertoires in COVID-19. Clones were sequenced by immunoSEQ multiplex PCR, and TCRdb holds only the in-frame ones, with some missing. Of around 220,000 clones listed, 65% to 85% were seen once; the top ten hold about 10%. The specimen sequenced was peripheral blood. Every receptor here comes from a woman of 80 years or more with acute or convalescent COVID-19.

The CDR3 coding sequence is TGTGCCAGCAGCTTAGCCTTCACAGATACGCAGTATTTT. Translating gives CASSLAFTDTQYF. This rearrangement joins TRBV7-2 to TRBJ2-3, with D hard to call. V lost 0 bases and J 2 bases, leaving 3 bases between the germline ends. Germline CDR1 SGHTA, CDR2 FQGNSA. CDR3 length: 13 amino acids.

This clone was detected only a few times. The rearrangement uses TRBV19 and TRBJ2-7; 9 bases map to TRBD1. Germline trimming cut 3 bases from V and 3 bases from J; bases unmatched to any gene: 9. CDR1 is LNHDA, CDR2 SQIVND, per germline (reference sequence). The CDR3 totals 16 residues. The CDR3 loop is CASSIGGGTGLYEQYF. CDR3 nucleotides: TGTGCCAGTAGTATCGGGGGAGGGACAGGGCTCTACGAGCAGTACTTC.

The gene calls are TRBV28 and TRBJ1-5; no clear D gene. Germline CDR1 reads MDHEN; CDR2 reads SYDVKM. With 6 bases removed from V and 11 bases from J, the gap between germline ends came to 20 bases. This CDR3 contains 14 residues. The CDR3 loop is CASSSPGGPPAQHF. The CDR3 coding sequence is TGTGCCAGCAGCTCTCCAGGCGGGCCCCCGGCCCAGCATTTT.